This TCR beta chain was profiled in a study of read filtering for tumor transcriptome and immune sequencing. Germline CDR1 reads SQVTM; CDR2 reads ANQGSEA. The CDR3 length is 12 residues. V lost 4 bases, J lost 6 bases, and 9 bases lay in between. The table lists this clonotype with many counts. Its target is not known. Broader study findings: Even smaller IR-seq throughput identified most shared clonotypes.

The library was built from around 0.4 ug RNA with molecular barcoded adaptors for alpha/delta and beta/gamma chains. TCRdb used MiXCR to reprocess the reads, holding one entry per CDR3 protein. The sample has tens of thousands of distinct CDR3 sequences, roughly 21% seen once; the top ten hold more than 9.5%. The sample taken for sequencing was a population of CD138-negative cells sorted from bone marrow. This receptor was taken from a donor at least 40 years old with multiple myeloma. The chain couples TRBV29-1 to TRBJ2-2; D perhaps matches TRBD1 (5 bases). The CDR3 DNA reads TGCAGCGTTGGATGGGGCCCCGGGGAGCTGTTTTTT. Protein: CSVGWGPGELFF.